One and the same sample provided the 15 T cell receptor beta chains below, sequenced in a study of blood T cells in healthy people across ages. Next came a second PCR, run for about 7 to 11 cycles, which used a sample-barcoded 5' primer along with a J-beta primer mix. MiXCR, applied by TCRdb to the 5' RACE reads, yields one record per CDR3 protein. There are about 730,000 distinct CDR3 sequences in the sample; about 42% occur only once, and less than 25% lies in the top ten. The sequenced sample was blood. These receptors all come from a woman aged 55 to 70 in good health.

This chain uses TRBV5-1 with TRBJ1-1; a possible D gene is TRBD1 (5 bases). The CDR3 covers 16 residues. Germline values: CDR1 SGHRS, CDR2 YFSETQ. The V and J ends lost 0 bases and 2 bases respectively, with 14 bases between them. The CDR3 bases are TGCGCCAGCAGCTTGGCTTGGGGTGACAGTAACACTGAAGCTTTCTTT. As protein: CASSLAWGDSNTEAFF.

The chain uses TRBV20-1 and TRBJ2-5; D might be TRBD2 (5 bases). Looked up from germline, CDR1 is DFQATT and CDR2 is SNEGSKA (reference sequence). The V end was cut by 8 bases, the J end by 11 bases, with 21 bases between. This CDR3 comprises 12 residues. In DNA, the CDR3 is TGCAGTCGTCTGAGGGATAGGAATGAGCAGTACTTC. Amino acids: CSRLRDRNEQYF.

There are a few counts of this clonotype. CDR3: CASSEARGIDYGYTF. CDR3 coding DNA: TGTGCCAGCAGTGAGGCCAGGGGAATCGACTATGGCTACACCTTC. The rearrangement joins TRBV6-1 to TRBJ1-2, with D maybe TRBD1 (6 bases). This CDR3 has 15 residues. Germline V CDR1 and CDR2: MNHNS, SASEGT. Trimming removed 3 bases from V and 3 bases from J, with 14 bases in between.

The chain recombines TRBV18 with TRBJ2-7; 9 nucleotides agree with TRBD2. The CDR3 covers 17 residues. Germline-derived CDR1 and CDR2 are KGHSH and LQKENI. V gave up 2 bases and J gave up 0 bases; unmatched junction bases: 8. DNA for the CDR3: TGTGCCAGCTCACCAGCACCGATTAGCGGGAGCTCCTACGAGCAGTACTTC. This sequence encodes CASSPAPISGSSYEQYF.

This clonotype occurred a few times. The rearrangement uses TRBV24-1 and TRBJ2-1, with TRBD2 matching over 10 bases. CDR1 KGHDR and CDR2 SFDVKD come from the germline V gene. Unmatched junction bases numbered 8, after V lost 7 bases and J lost 3 bases. The CDR3 is 16 amino acids. The CDR3 nucleotides are TGTGCCACCAGCCCGCGAGCGGGAGGGGACTACAATGAGCAGTTCTTC. Translating gives CATSPRAGGDYNEQFF.

This sequence joins TRBV7-2 and TRBJ1-5; D gene uncertain. This CDR3 is 14 amino acids long. Germline V gene sequence: CDR1 SGHTA, CDR2 FQGNSA. V lost 5 bases and J 0 bases, leaving 8 bases between the germline ends. CDR3 in amino acids: CASSVQSSNQPQHF. DNA of the CDR3: TGTGCCAGCAGCGTACAGAGTAGCAATCAGCCCCAGCATTTT. The complete variable domain, with remaining parts taken from reference TRBV7-2 and TRBJ1-5, reads GAGVSQSPSNKVTEKGKDVELRCDPISGHTALYWYRQSLGQGLEFLIYFQGNSAPDKSGLPSDRFSAERTGGSVSTLTIQRTQQEDSAVYLCASSVQSSNQPQHFGDGTRLSIL.

The rearrangement uses TRBV29-1 and TRBJ2-3, with 8 bases identical to TRBD1. The junction had 2 bases not matched to a gene; V was cut back by 6 bases and J by 6 bases. This CDR3 region has 11 residues. CDR1 and CDR2 from the germline V gene are SQVTM and ANQGSEA. The CDR3 sequence: CSVQGADTQYF. The CDR3 nucleotides read TGCAGCGTCCAGGGGGCTGATACGCAGTATTTT.

This clonotype was seen only a few times. The DNA of the CDR3 is TGTGCCAGCAGTTACCAGGGCGGGCAAACTGAAGCTTTCTTT. Translated: CASSYQGGQTEAFF. The gene calls are TRBV6-6 and TRBJ1-1; D is possibly TRBD1 (5 bases). The CDR3 extends over 14 amino acids. Germline CDR1 reads MNHNY; CDR2 reads SVGAGI (reference sequence). V was clipped by 2 bases and J by 5 bases, with 12 bases between them.

The chain is built from TRBV4-3 and TRBJ2-3, with 12 nucleotides matching TRBD2. This CDR3 spans 18 amino acids. V gave up 4 bases and J gave up 0 bases; unmatched junction bases: 8. Germline V lookup: CDR1 LGHNA, CDR2 YSLEER. In DNA, the CDR3 is TGCGCCAGCAGCCGGGGACTAGCGGGTCGAACTAGCACAGATACGCAGTATTTT. This gives the protein CASSRGLAGRTSTDTQYF.

The genes are TRBV28 and TRBJ2-7; TRBD2 matches 8 bases. This CDR3 has 14 amino acids. J was trimmed by 6 bases and V by 6 bases; bases with no gene match: 10. The germline CDR1 and CDR2 sequences are MDHEN and SYDVKM. The CDR3 region has the DNA TGTGCCAGCAGGCCCGGGGGGGGTTTAGCCGAGCAGTACTTC. Residues: CASRPGGGLAEQYF.

V gene TRBV4-2 combines with J gene TRBJ2-3, with D perhaps matching TRBD2 (6 bases). Trimming pared 0 bases from V and 4 bases from J, leaving 20 bases between. Per the germline V gene, CDR1 is LGHNA and CDR2 is YNFKEQ. The CDR3 spans 18 residues. In DNA, the CDR3 is TGTGCCAGCAGCCAAGACCGCTTAACTATCGGGAGTGCAGATACGCAGTATTTT. Amino acid sequence: CASSQDRLTIGSADTQYF.

The J gene is TRBJ2-7, the V gene TRBV6-6; unclear D gene. Germline lookup yields CDR1 MNHNY and CDR2 SVGAGI (reference sequence). There are 11 residues in the CDR3. In nucleotides, the CDR3 is TGTACCATCCCGGAGACCTACGAGCAGTACTTC. As protein: CTIPETYEQYF.

This clonotype has just a few counts. The V call is TRBV20-1, the J call TRBJ2-5; TRBD1 agrees at 8 bases. The CDR3 is 14 amino acids. Germline CDR1 reads DFQATT; CDR2 reads SNEGSKA (reference sequence). J was trimmed by 4 bases and V by 1 base; bases with no gene match: 5. The CDR3 sequence: CSARGTGGSETQYF. The CDR3 DNA reads as TGCAGTGCTAGAGGTACAGGGGGTTCAGAGACCCAGTACTTC.

This chain uses TRBV10-3 with TRBJ1-5; D ambiguous. V was trimmed by 0 bases and J by 2 bases, leaving 14 bases between them. The germline V gene has CDR1 ENHRY and CDR2 SYGVKD. The CDR3 is 17 residues long. CDR3 DNA sequence: TGTGCCATCAGTGAGTCACCCCTGGGAACTCGCAATCAGCCCCAGCATTTT. As protein: CAISESPLGTRNQPQHF.

This clonotype has at least ten counts. The gene calls are TRBV29-1 and TRBJ2-7; D uncertain. This CDR3 spans 12 amino acids. V was cut by 5 bases and J by 0 bases, with 8 bases left in between. Germline CDR1 is SQVTM and CDR2 is ANQGSEA. CDR3 sequence: CSVQVNSYEQYF. CDR3 coding DNA: TGCAGCGTTCAGGTAAACTCCTACGAGCAGTACTTC.